The next 13 T cell receptor beta chains were all read from a single sample in a study of low-dose radiotherapy and immunotherapy resistance in tumors. Time point defined: after trial treatment. Treatment given: LDRT plus nivolumab, ipilimumab, low-dose cyclophosphamide and aspirin (RACIN trial). TRAV- and TRBV-specific primers primed first-strand cDNA, covering alpha and beta chains. The TCRs were subjected to amplification over roughly 18 PCR cycles employing a constant-region primer in conjunction with a V-primer adapter. MiXCR was run by TCRdb on the reads, yielding one entry per CDR3 protein. The sample has about 91,000 distinct CDR3 sequences, less than 25% seen once. The source was PBMCs, collected after low-dose radiotherapy plus immunotherapy. The source of these receptors is a female donor with ovarian cancer.

This chain connects TRBV20-1 to TRBJ1-6, with D possibly matching TRBD1 (6 bases). Germline values: CDR1 DFQATT, CDR2 SNEGSKA (reference sequence). The CDR3 loop spans 13 amino acids. CDR3 DNA sequence: TGCAGGGGGGGGCGGGGAGCTAATTCACCCCTCCACTTT. Encoded protein: CRGGRGANSPLHF.

This clonotype was observed a handful of times. The V and J genes are TRBV25-1 and TRBJ2-1; 10 nucleotides agree with TRBD2. V was pared by 5 bases and J by 4 bases, with 8 bases of the junction left unmatched. The CDR3 spans 16 residues. The germline V gene encodes CDR1 MGHDK and CDR2 SYGVNS. CDR3 nucleotide sequence: TGTGCCAGCAGTAATTGGAAGCGGGGGGGATACAATGAGCAGTTCTTC. Its translation is CASSNWKRGGYNEQFF.

This clonotype was seen many times. The chain has TRBV29-1 and TRBJ2-7, with 7 bases aligning to TRBD2. J gave up 2 bases and V 6 bases, and 19 bases lay outside the gene matches. This CDR3 region has 17 residues. Germline V gives CDR1 SQVTM, CDR2 ANQGSEA. The CDR3, as DNA: TGCAGCGTACGACAGCGGGGCGCACAGCGGGGACCCTACGAGCAGTACTTC. Translation gives CSVRQRGAQRGPYEQYF.

This clonotype has at least ten counts. The gene calls are TRBV7-9 and TRBJ2-5, with 12 bases aligning to TRBD2. Germline V gene data show CDR1 as SEHNR and CDR2 as FQNEAQ (reference sequence). The CDR3 runs 17 residues. The V segment lost 4 bases and the J segment 3 bases; nucleotides outside the gene matches: 9. As DNA, the CDR3 is TGTGCCAGCAGCTCCCTAGCGGGAGGGCCCTCAGAAGAGACCCAGTACTTC. Protein sequence: CASSSLAGGPSEETQYF.

This clonotype was recorded at least ten times. The rearrangement uses TRBV6-2 or TRBV6-3 and TRBJ2-7, with 11 bases identical to TRBD1. The CDR3 extends over 15 amino acids. The germline CDR1 and CDR2 sequences are MNHEY and SVGEGT. Trimming took 5 bases from V and 2 from J; bases not matched to a gene: 5. The CDR3 loop is CASSGGTGGPYEQYF. In DNA form, the CDR3 reads TGTGCCAGCAGTGGGGGGACAGGGGGTCCCTACGAGCAGTACTTC.

This clonotype was counted many times. The chain links TRBV6-2 or TRBV6-3 to TRBJ2-5; 10 bases align to TRBD1. Germline V lookup: CDR1 MNHEY, CDR2 SVGEGT. The CDR3 has 16 residues. The V gene end was trimmed by 5 bases and the J gene end by 4 bases; junction bases not matched to a gene: 10. The CDR3 DNA follows: TGTGCCAGCAGTGCCCCGGGACAGGGGAGACGAGAGACCCAGTACTTC. Protein: CASSAPGQGRRETQYF.

This clonotype was observed many times. The V call is TRBV4-3, the J call TRBJ2-6; no reliable D call. Germline assignment: CDR1 LGHNA and CDR2 YSLEER. This CDR3 is 15 amino acids long. Trimming took off 1 base at V and 0 bases at J, with 4 bases between the two ends. The chain's CDR3 is CASSQADSGANVLTF. The CDR3 DNA sequence: TGCGCCAGCAGCCAAGCAGACTCTGGGGCCAACGTCCTGACTTTC.

In its sample, this clonotype was seen many times. The chain employs TRBV5-4 and TRBJ2-7, with a weak D call TRBD2 (6 bases). V was trimmed by 1 base and J by 7 bases, leaving 12 bases between them. The CDR3 runs 13 residues. In germline, CDR1 is SGHNT, CDR2 YYREEE (reference sequence). The CDR3 DNA reads TGTGCCAGCAGCTTGTCACTAGCTCGGGAGCAGTACTTC. This encodes CASSLSLAREQYF.

Ten or more counts support this clonotype. The chain recombines TRBV20-1 with TRBJ2-1; TRBD2 agrees at 11 bases. The J segment lost 7 bases and the V segment lost 1 base, leaving 6 bases of the junction unmatched. The CDR3 consists of 15 residues. The germline CDR1 and CDR2 sequences are DFQATT and SNEGSKA (reference sequence). The CDR3 loop reads CSARAELAGVNEQFF. DNA for the CDR3: TGCAGTGCTAGAGCTGAACTAGCGGGGGTAAATGAGCAGTTCTTC.

This clonotype has a count of ten or more. The chain has TRBV5-1 and TRBJ1-4; the match to TRBD1 covers 7 bases. This CDR3 is 16 amino acids long. V was pared by 3 bases and J by 0 bases, with 5 bases of the junction left unmatched. Looked up from germline, CDR1 is SGHRS and CDR2 is YFSETQ. CDR3 sequence: CASSSDRAATNEKLFF. The CDR3 DNA reads TGCGCCAGCAGCTCAGACAGGGCCGCAACTAATGAAAAACTGTTTTTT.

The table lists this clonotype with many counts. This chain uses TRBV20-1 with TRBJ1-4; TRBD1 might be the D (5 bases). Germline V CDR1 and CDR2: DFQATT, SNEGSKA (reference sequence). The CDR3 contains 14 residues. V was cut by 5 bases and J by 5 bases, with 15 bases left in between. The CDR3 DNA reads as TGCAGTGCTGACCGGGACGGGGAGAATGAAAAACTGTTTTTT. Translating it yields CSADRDGENEKLFF.

In this sample, this clonotype turned up a few times. The rearrangement links TRBV6-1 to TRBJ1-6, with TRBD1 matching 8 bases. Germline V gives CDR1 MNHNS, CDR2 SASEGT. V lost 5 bases and J lost 7; bases outside the gene matches: 19. This CDR3 spans 19 amino acids. The DNA for the CDR3 is TGTGCCAGCAGTTACTCGCTCCCGACAGGGGTTAGTAGAAATTCACCCCTCCACTTT. Amino acids: CASSYSLPTGVSRNSPLHF.

A word on this clonotype: A far larger clone is just one base off, so this is likely a read error. This rearrangement joins TRBV6-5 to TRBJ1-2; 9 bases match TRBD1. CDR1 is MNHEY, CDR2 SVGAGI, per germline. The J segment lost 4 bases and the V segment lost 6 bases, leaving 6 bases of the junction unmatched. The CDR3 extends over 14 amino acids. The CDR3 protein is CASSYRGRFYGYTF. In DNA, the CDR3 is TGTGCCAGCAGCTACAGGGGGCGTTTCTATGGCTACACCTTC.